These T cell receptor beta chains were read from a single sample in a study of blood T cell repertoires in COVID-19. Using immunoSEQ multiplex PCR, the repertoire was profiled, and TCRdb retains in-frame clones only, with some absent. The table includes 150,000 to 200,000 clones, nearly 90% detected once. Sequenced input: peripheral blood. These TCRs come from a man aged 18 to 35 who had recovered from COVID-19. Each CDR3 is given with its conserved first and last residue.

v_call,j_call,cdr3_aa
TRBV19,TRBJ2-2,CASRASPGDTGELFF
TRBV4-1,TRBJ2-1,CASSQDDRGGSYNEQFF
TRBV18,TRBJ1-5,CASSPSDTARNQPQHF
TRBV6-6,TRBJ1-4,CASSETATNEKLFF
TRBV30,TRBJ1-5,CAWEGGRNQPQHF
TRBV9,TRBJ2-1,CASSDGTYNEQFF
TRBV4-2,TRBJ1-2,CASSREEAGNYGYTF
TRBV5-1,TRBJ1-1,CASKYPDSMNTEAFF
TRBV28,TRBJ1-3,CASSGLEDRGNTIYF
TRBV28,TRBJ2-3,CASLAGVADTQYF
TRBV19,TRBJ1-1,CASSIPTTGNTEAFF
TRBV10-3,TRBJ1-1,CAIKVSGASTEAFF
TRBV7-9,TRBJ2-1,CASSLKTSVLSRSYNEQFF
TRBV14,TRBJ2-2,CASSLDTSNTGELFF
TRBV12-3/TRBV12-4,TRBJ2-1,CASSLSRYNEQFF
TRBV7-2,TRBJ2-5,CASSHPEGTQYF
TRBV16,TRBJ2-7,CASSPSRGLYEQYF
TRBV25-1,TRBJ2-7,CASSEYGQTEQYF
TRBV5-5,TRBJ2-4,CASSLYGTGVSDSKNIQYF
TRBV6-5,TRBJ2-3,CASSYFGGDTQYF
TRBV11-2,TRBJ2-2,CASSSLAGAGELFF
TRBV11-2,TRBJ2-3,CASSLAPRFAGREDTQYF
TRBV11-2,TRBJ2-2,CASSLRTSGSTGELFF
TRBV6-6,TRBJ2-1,CASSLHNPGLERRYSYNEQFF
TRBV30,TRBJ2-1,CAWSVMAGVYNEQFF
TRBV6-5,TRBJ2-7,CASRGLTRVYEQYF
TRBV11-2,TRBJ2-7,CASSSGLAAYEQYF